Sequencing of this TCR beta chain was carried out in a study of blood T cell repertoires in COVID-19. Study-wide background: Collection of acute and convalescent COVID-19 samples took place in the United States, Italy and Spain. T cells, B-cell-depleted T cells, or PBMCs supplied cDNA or gDNA.

Authors' analysis steps: Reference gene primer amplification gave estimated nucleated cell counts. Only in-frame clones appear in the TCRdb table, and some are missing; sequencing was by immunoSEQ multiplex PCR. V and J calls and clone size are as listed in that table; D and trimming were resolved from the DNA. The top ten clones hold about 4.4% of a sample with roughly 250,000 clones, roughly 82% of them seen once. V dropped 7 bases and J dropped 9 bases, with 13 bases sitting between them. The germline V gene encodes CDR1 DFQATT and CDR2 SNEGSKA (reference sequence). This CDR3 is built from 11 residues.

The V gene is TRBV20-1, the J gene TRBJ2-1; a weak D match, TRBD2 (5 bases). The sample taken for sequencing was peripheral blood. The receptor comes from a woman aged 70-85 years with acute or convalescent COVID-19. CDR3 in DNA: TGCAGTGTTGGTGGCGGAGGTGAGCAGTTCTTC. This translates into CSVGGGGEQFF.